The rows below give T cell receptor beta chains drawn from one sample of a study of T cell responses to AZD1222 COVID-19 vaccine. Using immunoSEQ multiplex PCR, the repertoire was profiled, and TCRdb retains in-frame clones only, with some absent. The sample records 200,000 or so clones, around 94% being singletons. The material sequenced was peripheral blood, taken on day 0 of AZD1222 vaccination. These receptors originate from an adult in good health. CDR3s include the opening cysteine and the closing phenylalanine or tryptophan.

cdr3_aa v_call
CASSPAAGTGELFF TRBV9
CASSEASSYEQYF TRBV25-1
CASSDSTVYNQPQHF TRBV5-5
CASSEHGAWGEKLFF TRBV6-1
CASSDLLAASYNEQFF TRBV6-4
CASSLTGTGANVLTF TRBV11-1
CASSLSRGGHGYTF TRBV28
CSVAGGETQYF TRBV29-1
CASSLVRTDGSYEQYF TRBV7-8
CASSTQYTEAFF TRBV19
CASSPGPLYEQFF TRBV5-8
CASTTGQGAPNEQFF TRBV28
CASSRTGPYEQYF TRBV7-9
CASSQGGTGKHEQYF TRBV14
CASSLGQGGNYGYTF TRBV7-9
CASSYSQNYNSPLHF TRBV6-5
CASSVMDNTEAFF TRBV9
CASSLSMTAVSNSPLHF TRBV3-1/TRBV3-2
CASSVGPGEYGYTF TRBV9
CASSYSTQGNQPQHF TRBV6-5
CASSHFPLSRNTEAFF TRBV3-1/TRBV3-2
CASSPGDAGRGNTIYF TRBV14
CASSLLEDNEQFF TRBV27
CASSEEVGSYTEAFF TRBV25-1
CSAGRMGTEAFF TRBV29-1
CASSRGVSTEAFF TRBV19
CASSGPTSNYGYTF TRBV9
CASSSLGTDYGYTF TRBV27
CSGADGTNEQYF TRBV29-1
CATSDQTPGQGWSDTQYF TRBV24-1
CASSLGSGANTEAFF TRBV7-6
CASSKGQVGGYTF TRBV13
CASTSGGSPGREQGEKLFF TRBV19
CSANRQGVNIQYF TRBV29-1
CASSPARGADPEAFF TRBV4-1
CASSLGTERTDTQYF TRBV5-5
CASSESAGISMNTEAFF TRBV10-1
CASSPWRGNQPQHF TRBV3-1/TRBV3-2
CASGRPEAFF TRBV12-5
CASSRGDGALMNTEAFF TRBV18
CASSLLGGSEQFF TRBV27
CASSSRATYNEQFF TRBV11-2
CASSMAGVSTDTQYF TRBV7-2
CASSSTGAGANVLTF TRBV19
CASRIGTEQGYEQYF TRBV5-5
CASSERATSGGNTGELFF TRBV2
CASSSEWRTGQSWGNEKLFF TRBV27
CASRGTSGRASTDTQYF TRBV25-1
CASSSVTDTQYF TRBV19